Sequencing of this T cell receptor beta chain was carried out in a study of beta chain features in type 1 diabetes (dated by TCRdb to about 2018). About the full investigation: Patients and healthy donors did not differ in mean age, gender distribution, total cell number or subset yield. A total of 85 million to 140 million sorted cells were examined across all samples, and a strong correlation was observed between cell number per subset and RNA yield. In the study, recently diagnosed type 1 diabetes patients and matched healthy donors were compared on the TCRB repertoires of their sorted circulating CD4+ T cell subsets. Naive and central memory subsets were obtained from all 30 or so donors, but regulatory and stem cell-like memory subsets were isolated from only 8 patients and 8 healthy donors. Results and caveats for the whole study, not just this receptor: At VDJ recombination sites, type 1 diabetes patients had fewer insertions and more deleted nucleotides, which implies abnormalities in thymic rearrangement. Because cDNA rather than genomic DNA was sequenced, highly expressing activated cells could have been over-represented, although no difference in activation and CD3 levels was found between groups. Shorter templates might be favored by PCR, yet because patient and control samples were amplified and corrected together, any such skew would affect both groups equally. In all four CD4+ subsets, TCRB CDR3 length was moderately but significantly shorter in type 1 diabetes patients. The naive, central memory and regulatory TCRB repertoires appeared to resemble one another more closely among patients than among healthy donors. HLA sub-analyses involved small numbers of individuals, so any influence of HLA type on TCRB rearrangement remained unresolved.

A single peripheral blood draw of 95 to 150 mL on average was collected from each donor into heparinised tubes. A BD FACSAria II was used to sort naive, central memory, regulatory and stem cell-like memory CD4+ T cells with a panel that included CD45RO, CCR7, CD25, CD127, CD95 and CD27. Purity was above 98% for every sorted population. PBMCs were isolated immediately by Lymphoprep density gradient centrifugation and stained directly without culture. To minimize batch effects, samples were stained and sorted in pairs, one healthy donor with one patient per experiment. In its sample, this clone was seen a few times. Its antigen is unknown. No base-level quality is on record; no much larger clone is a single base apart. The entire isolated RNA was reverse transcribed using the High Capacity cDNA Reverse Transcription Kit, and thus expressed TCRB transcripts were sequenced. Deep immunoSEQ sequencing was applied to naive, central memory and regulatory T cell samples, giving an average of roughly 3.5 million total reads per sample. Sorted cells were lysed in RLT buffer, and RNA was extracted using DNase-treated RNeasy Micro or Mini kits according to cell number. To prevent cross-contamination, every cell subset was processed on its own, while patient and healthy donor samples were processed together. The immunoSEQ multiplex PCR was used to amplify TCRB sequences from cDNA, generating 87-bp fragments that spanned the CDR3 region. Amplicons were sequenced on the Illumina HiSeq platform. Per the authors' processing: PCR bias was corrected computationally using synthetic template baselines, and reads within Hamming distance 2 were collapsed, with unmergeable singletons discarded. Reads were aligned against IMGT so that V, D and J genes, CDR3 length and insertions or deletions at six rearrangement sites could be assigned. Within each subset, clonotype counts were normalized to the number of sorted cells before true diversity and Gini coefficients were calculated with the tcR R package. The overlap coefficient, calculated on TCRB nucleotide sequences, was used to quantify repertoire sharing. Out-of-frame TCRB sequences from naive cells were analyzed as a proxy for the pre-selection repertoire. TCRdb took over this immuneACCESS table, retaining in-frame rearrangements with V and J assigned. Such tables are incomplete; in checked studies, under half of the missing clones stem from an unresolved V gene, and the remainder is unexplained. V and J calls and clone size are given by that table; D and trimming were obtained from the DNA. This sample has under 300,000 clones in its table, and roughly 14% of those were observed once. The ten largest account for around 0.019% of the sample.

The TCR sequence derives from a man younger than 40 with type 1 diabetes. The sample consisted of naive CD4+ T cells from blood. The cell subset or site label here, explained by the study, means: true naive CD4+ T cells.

The CDR3 corresponds to CASSLYGTDSSYEQYF. The nucleotide sequence reads as follows: TGCGCCAGCAGCTTGTATGGGACAGATTCTTCCTACGAGCAGTACTTC. This chain joins TRBV5-1 to TRBJ2-7, and TRBD1 matches 7 of the central bases. Germline trimming amounts to 1 base on V and 1 base on J, with 8 as the count of junction bases outside the gene matches. The CDR3 holds 16 amino acids from the cysteine to the phenylalanine. CDR3 DNA only is kept here, 48 bases in frame from base 1. CDR1 and CDR2 are drawn from the germline V gene: SGHRS, YFSETQ.